The 30 T cell receptor beta chains in this list originate from one sample, sequenced in a study of blood T cell repertoires in COVID-19. Profiled with immunoSEQ multiplex PCR; TCRdb holds only in-frame clones, not every one. The repertoire holds about 48,000 clones, more than 75% seen once, with 5.5% to 7% in the top ten. Input material: peripheral blood. The receptors originated from a woman aged 55-69 years with acute or convalescent COVID-19.

V is TRBV3-1 (or the pseudogene TRBV3-2) and J is TRBJ1-1, with D uncertain. This CDR3 has 12 amino acids. With 4 bases removed from V and 1 base from J, the gap between germline ends came to 4 bases. The germline CDR1 and CDR2 sequences are LGHDT and YNNKEL (reference sequence). The CDR3 DNA is TGTGCCAGCAGCCTCCAGAACACTGAAGCTTTCTTT. Its protein is CASSLQNTEAFF.

J is TRBJ2-1 and V is TRBV9; no definite D call. Germline loops: CDR1 SGDLS, CDR2 YYNGEE. Trimming cost V 1 base and J 12 bases, with 11 bases left between them. The CDR3 is 12 amino acids. CDR3 coding DNA: TGTGCCAGCAGCGTATCGCCAGAGGCGCAGTTCTTC. Encoded protein: CASSVSPEAQFF.

This clone was counted a single time. V usage is TRBV27 and J usage is TRBJ2-7; 12 bases are a match to TRBD1. The CDR3 loop spans 16 amino acids. In germline, CDR1 is MNHEY, CDR2 SMNVEV (reference sequence). Losses at the gene ends were 3 bases for V and 3 bases for J; bases not matched to a gene: 6. CDR3 DNA: TGTGCCAGCAGTTTTCAGGGACAGGGGGCTCGCTACGAGCAGTACTTC. Amino acids: CASSFQGQGARYEQYF.

This clone has a single count. The chain carries TRBV19 and TRBJ1-1; 9 nucleotides match TRBD1. Trimming removed 7 bases from V and 5 bases from J; junction bases left unmatched: 11. Germline lookup yields CDR1 LNHDA and CDR2 SQIVND (reference sequence). This CDR3 is 15 amino acids long. The chain's CDR3 is CASIQTGGRETEAFF. The CDR3 DNA is TGTGCCAGTATCCAGACAGGGGGAAGGGAGACTGAAGCTTTCTTT.

This rearrangement joins TRBV28 to TRBJ1-6, with D perhaps TRBD1 (6 bases). CDR1 and CDR2 (germline): MDHEN, SYDVKM. CDR3 length: 15 residues. Trimming left V 1 base short and J 7 bases short, with 11 bases between. CDR3 residues: CASSLSGARNSPLHF. CDR3 nucleotide sequence: TGTGCCAGCAGTTTATCAGGGGCGAGGAATTCACCCCTCCACTTT.

V gene TRBV2 combines with J gene TRBJ2-1; 10 bases match TRBD2. The CDR3 totals 17 residues. Looked up from germline, CDR1 is SNHLY and CDR2 is FYNNEI. J lost 1 base, V lost 5 bases, and 8 bases had no gene match. CDR3 sequence reads: CASSKETSGFSYNEQFF. As DNA, the CDR3 is TGTGCCAGCAGTAAAGAGACTAGCGGGTTTTCCTACAATGAGCAGTTCTTC.

The chain recombines TRBV5-1 with TRBJ1-4; 10 bases fit TRBD1. This CDR3 is 15 amino acids long. V lost 4 bases and J lost 8; bases outside the gene matches: 8. Germline CDR1 is SGHRS and CDR2 is YFSETQ. The CDR3 sequence is CASSVARDRGEKLFF. CDR3 in DNA: TGCGCCAGCAGCGTAGCCCGGGACAGGGGCGAAAAACTGTTTTTT.

On this clone: At the DNA level, this CDR3 is encoded by other sequences in the same sample as well. This chain joins TRBV5-8 and TRBJ2-5; D is unresolved. Looked up from germline, CDR1 is SGHTS and CDR2 is YDEGEE. With 0 bases removed from V and 5 bases from J, the gap between germline ends came to 5 bases. CDR3 length: 12 amino acids. CDR3 nucleotide sequence: TGTGCCAGCAGCTTGGTGCAGGAGACCCAGTACTTC. Protein: CASSLVQETQYF.

This chain connects TRBV7-6 to TRBJ1-5; 8 positions match TRBD1. This CDR3 region has 14 residues. The J segment lost 5 bases and the V segment lost 4 bases, leaving 4 bases of the junction unmatched. The germline V gene has CDR1 SGHVS and CDR2 FNYEAQ. CDR3: CASSSGTGYQPQHF. The CDR3 nucleotides are TGTGCCAGCAGCTCCGGGACAGGTTATCAGCCCCAGCATTTT.

The rearrangement joins TRBV6-5 to TRBJ2-2, with D perhaps TRBD1 (5 bases). The germline CDR1 and CDR2 sequences are MNHEY and SVGAGI. This CDR3 is built from 14 residues. Trimming took 7 bases from V and 6 from J, leaving 15 bases between them. The CDR3 sequence is CASTWARASGELFF. CDR3 nucleotides: TGTGCCAGCACCTGGGCCAGGGCCTCCGGGGAGCTGTTTTTT.

The gene calls are TRBV3-1 (or the pseudogene TRBV3-2) and TRBJ2-5; D remains unclear. The V gene lost 0 bases and the J gene lost 7 bases, with 12 bases spanning the gap. The CDR3 totals 14 residues. Germline lookup yields CDR1 LGHDT and CDR2 YNNKEL (reference sequence). The CDR3 is CASSQDDTGRTQYF. CDR3 DNA: TGTGCCAGCAGCCAAGACGACACCGGCCGGACCCAGTACTTC.

This sequence joins TRBV2 and TRBJ1-6; 7 bases are a match to TRBD1. This CDR3 region has 16 residues. Unmatched junction bases numbered 5, after V lost 5 bases and J lost 1 base. Per the germline V gene, CDR1 is SNHLY and CDR2 is FYNNEI. CDR3 in amino acids: CASSSRGRSYNSPLHF. CDR3 nucleotides: TGTGCCAGCAGTTCCAGGGGGAGGTCCTATAATTCACCCCTCCACTTT.

V and J are TRBV30 and TRBJ1-4, with D unclear. The CDR3 is 14 residues long. Germline V CDR1 and CDR2: GTSNPN, SVGIG (reference sequence). The V gene lost 0 bases and the J gene lost 7 bases, with 12 bases spanning the gap. In DNA, the CDR3 is TGTGCCTGGAGTGTATATCCGGCGGGTGAAAAACTGTTTTTT. Translating gives CAWSVYPAGEKLFF.

The chain joins TRBV3-1 (or the pseudogene TRBV3-2) to TRBJ1-5, with a tentative D call TRBD1 (5 bases). With 1 base removed from V and 2 bases from J, the gap between germline ends came to 9 bases. CDR3 length equals 15 residues. The germline V gene has CDR1 LGHDT and CDR2 YNNKEL (reference sequence). The CDR3 DNA follows: TGTGCCAGCAGCCAAGGGAGGGGAGGCAATCAGCCCCAGCATTTT. It yields the protein CASSQGRGGNQPQHF.

The chain links TRBV10-3 to TRBJ2-2; D uncertain. The CDR3 covers 14 residues. Germline CDR1 ENHRY, CDR2 SYGVKD. V was cut by 7 bases and J by 0 bases, with 9 bases left in between. The chain's CDR3 is CAINPGANTGELFF. Written as DNA, the CDR3 is TGTGCCATCAATCCAGGCGCGAACACCGGGGAGCTGTTTTTT.

The rearrangement uses TRBV5-1 and TRBJ2-5; D is perhaps TRBD2 (6 bases). Germline lookup yields CDR1 SGHRS and CDR2 YFSETQ. V lost 4 bases, J lost 1 base, and 11 bases lay in between. This CDR3 comprises 14 residues. The chain's CDR3 is CASSPGTPQETQYF. The CDR3 DNA sequence: TGCGCCAGCAGCCCCGGGACTCCCCAAGAGACCCAGTACTTC.

The chain carries TRBV6-5 and TRBJ1-1; D ambiguous. The V gene's germline CDR1 is MNHEY and CDR2 SVGAGI. Trimming took 5 bases from V and 5 from J, leaving 18 bases between them. This CDR3 comprises 15 residues. CDR3 coding DNA: TGTGCCAGCAGTAGGAGGGTTGGAGGCGGTACTGAAGCTTTCTTT. Translating it yields CASSRRVGGGTEAFF.

The chain joins TRBV7-8 to TRBJ2-7; D ambiguous. Trimming stripped 5 bases from V and 0 bases from J, with 17 bases between. Per germline, CDR1 SGHVS and CDR2 FQNEAQ. The CDR3 totals 16 residues. For the CDR3, the DNA is TGTGCCAGCAGCCCCCTCATACTTGGTAGCTCCTACGAGCAGTACTTC. Translation: CASSPLILGSSYEQYF.

This clone was counted between two and nine times. The rearrangement joins TRBV4-2 to TRBJ1-5; 9 nucleotides line up with TRBD1. Germline CDR1 LGHNA, CDR2 YNFKEQ. CDR3 size: 17 residues. J gave up 4 bases and V 0 bases, and 7 bases lay outside the gene matches. The DNA for the CDR3 is TGTGCCAGCAGCCAAGATTTGGCGGGACAGGGTAATCAGCCCCAGCATTTT. Translated, it gives CASSQDLAGQGNQPQHF.

The chain is built from TRBV3-1 (or the pseudogene TRBV3-2) and TRBJ2-3; no firm D call. V was shortened by 2 bases and J by 3 bases, with 6 bases between the two germline ends. This CDR3 region has 13 residues. Per the germline V gene, CDR1 is LGHDT and CDR2 is YNNKEL (reference sequence). In nucleotides, the CDR3 is TGTGCCAGCAGCCAACCTAAAACAGATACGCAGTATTTT. Residues: CASSQPKTDTQYF.

The chain links TRBV5-1 to TRBJ2-3; 8 bases are shared with TRBD2. The CDR3 length is 15 residues. With V trimmed by 0 bases and J by 3 bases, 3 bases remained unmatched. Looked up from germline, CDR1 is SGHRS and CDR2 is YFSETQ. CDR3: CASSLATSETDTQYF. The CDR3 region has the DNA TGCGCCAGCAGCTTGGCGACTAGCGAGACAGATACGCAGTATTTT.

The V gene is TRBV4-3, the J gene TRBJ2-3; TRBD2 matches 7 bases. V trimming: 4 bases; J trimming: 0 bases; junction bases outside the gene matches: 4. The germline gives CDR1 LGHNA, CDR2 YSLEER. There are 15 residues in the CDR3. CDR3 protein: CASSPLAASTDTQYF. The CDR3 DNA is TGCGCCAGCAGCCCGCTAGCGGCTAGCACAGATACGCAGTATTTT.

The chain links TRBV7-3 to TRBJ2-5; TRBD2 aligns across 8 bases. Germline assignment: CDR1 SGHTA and CDR2 FQGTGA. The J segment lost 5 bases and the V segment lost 5 bases, leaving 7 bases of the junction unmatched. The CDR3 extends over 14 amino acids. This chain's CDR3 is CASSPGLARETQYF. CDR3 nucleotides: TGTGCCAGCAGCCCCGGACTAGCCCGGGAGACCCAGTACTTC. The full variable domain, with the rest looked up from reference TRBV7-3 and TRBJ2-5, is GAGVSQTPSNKVTEKGKYVELRCDPISGHTALYWYRQSLGQGPEFLIYFQGTGAADDSGLPNDRFFAVRPEGSVSTLKIQRTERGDSAVYLCASSPGLARETQYFGPGTRLLVL.

The chain combines TRBV3-1 (or the pseudogene TRBV3-2) with TRBJ2-5; 9 nucleotides match TRBD2. The junction had 11 bases not matched to a gene; V was cut back by 1 base and J by 5 bases. Per germline, CDR1 LGHDT and CDR2 YNNKEL (reference sequence). This CDR3 region has 17 residues. CDR3 protein: CASSQGPSGTTRETQYF. CDR3 DNA sequence: TGTGCCAGCAGCCAAGGGCCTAGCGGGACAACCCGGGAGACCCAGTACTTC.

The chain joins TRBV6-5 to TRBJ1-1, with no clear D. CDR1 and CDR2 from the germline V gene are MNHEY and SVGAGI. The CDR3 loop spans 12 amino acids. V was trimmed by 0 bases and J by 7 bases, leaving 6 bases between them. The CDR3 is CASSYSGGEAFF. The CDR3 DNA sequence: TGTGCCAGCAGTTACTCTGGCGGTGAAGCTTTCTTT.

The chain has TRBV9 and TRBJ1-2, with D tentatively TRBD1 (6 bases). In germline, CDR1 is SGDLS, CDR2 YYNGEE. V lost 2 bases, J lost 8 bases, and 13 bases lay in between. This CDR3 comprises 13 residues. The CDR3 loop is CASSVRDTGGYTF. In DNA, the CDR3 is TGTGCCAGCAGCGTCCGGGACACGGGCGGCTACACCTTC.

The rearrangement links TRBV29-1 to TRBJ1-1; the match to TRBD1 covers 8 bases. The CDR3 runs to 13 residues. After removal of 7 bases from V and 5 bases from J, the junction contained 9 bases not matched to a gene. Germline V lookup: CDR1 SQVTM, CDR2 ANQGSEA. The chain's CDR3 is CSAHEGTGTEAFF. The CDR3 bases are TGCAGCGCTCATGAGGGGACAGGTACTGAAGCTTTCTTT.

This chain connects TRBV6-1 to TRBJ1-2; D call uncertain. Germline CDR1 and CDR2: MNHNS and SASEGT. The CDR3 is 15 residues long. V was pared by 1 base and J by 0 bases, with 9 bases between. CDR3 coding DNA: TGTGCCAGCAGTGAAGTGATAGAAGCTAACTATGGCTACACCTTC. It encodes CASSEVIEANYGYTF.

The chain joins TRBV25-1 to TRBJ1-6; D gene unclear. Per germline, CDR1 MGHDK and CDR2 SYGVNS. This CDR3 region has 12 residues. V was shortened by 3 bases and J by 13 bases, with 10 bases between the two germline ends. CDR3 sequence: CASSDGMGPLHF. The CDR3 DNA is TGTGCCAGCAGTGATGGAATGGGCCCCCTCCACTTT.

V is TRBV11-1 and J is TRBJ1-1; TRBD1 aligns across 7 bases. This CDR3 comprises 14 residues. The V segment lost 5 bases and the J segment 0 bases; nucleotides outside the gene matches: 3. Germline CDR1 and CDR2: SGHAT and FQDESV (reference sequence). The CDR3 reads CASSDRDVNTEAFF. The DNA for the CDR3 is TGTGCCAGCAGCGACAGGGACGTGAACACTGAAGCTTTCTTT.